The 6 T cell receptor beta chains listed next were all sequenced from one sample in a study of blood T cell repertoires in COVID-19. Sequencing was performed with immunoSEQ multiplex PCR; in TCRdb, only in-frame clones are kept and a portion is missing. The sample holds 150,000 to 200,000 clones, roughly 79% seen once. Material for sequencing was peripheral blood. The source of these receptors is a woman in her 70s with acute or convalescent COVID-19.

The rearrangement links TRBV6-6 to TRBJ2-6; 7 bases line up with TRBD1. CDR1 MNHNY and CDR2 SVGAGI come from the germline V gene (reference sequence). CDR3 length: 20 amino acids. V was clipped by 5 bases and J by 0 bases; unmatched bases: 16. CDR3 bases: TGTGCCAGCAGTCCAATCGCCCGGGACAGTCTATTCTCTGGGGCCAACGTCCTGACTTTC. Translation gives CASSPIARDSLFSGANVLTF.

This clone was seen a few times. The genes are TRBV5-5 and TRBJ1-5, with D unresolved. V lost 0 bases and J lost 6, with 7 bases in between. Germline CDR1 and CDR2: SGHKS and YYEKEE (reference sequence). The CDR3 totals 13 residues. This chain's CDR3 is CASSLDPVQPQHF. CDR3 coding DNA: TGTGCCAGCAGCTTGGATCCTGTTCAGCCCCAGCATTTT.

V is TRBV18 and J is TRBJ2-1, with 11 bases that match TRBD1. The CDR3 covers 17 residues. J lost 8 bases, V lost 1 base, and 10 bases had no gene match. Germline CDR1 KGHSH, CDR2 LQKENI. The CDR3 sequence is CASSPQKGTGGRDEQFF. The CDR3 DNA is TGTGCCAGCTCACCACAAAAAGGGACAGGGGGGCGAGATGAGCAGTTCTTC.

The chain recombines TRBV19 with TRBJ1-6; tentatively, D is TRBD1 (6 bases). Deletions cut 5 bases from V and 9 bases from J, with 14 bases between. This CDR3 contains 14 residues. Germline V gives CDR1 LNHDA, CDR2 SQIVND (reference sequence). The CDR3 loop is CASSAEQGPSPLHF. CDR3 in DNA: TGTGCCAGTAGTGCCGAGCAGGGGCCTTCACCCCTCCACTTT.

This sequence joins TRBV24-1 and TRBJ2-5; TRBD2 matches 7 bases. Germline CDR1 is KGHDR and CDR2 is SFDVKD. Trimming cost V 5 bases and J 4 bases; bases outside gene matches: 6. This CDR3 is built from 14 residues. In nucleotides, the CDR3 is TGTGCCACCAGTGGACAAGCGGGGCTAGAGACCCAGTACTTC. This translates into CATSGQAGLETQYF.

The rearrangement joins TRBV10-3 to TRBJ2-7; 7 nucleotides align to TRBD1. This CDR3 region has 14 residues. J was trimmed by 2 bases and V by 4 bases; bases with no gene match: 5. The germline V gene encodes CDR1 ENHRY and CDR2 SYGVKD. The CDR3: CAISVQGVAYEQYF. DNA of the CDR3: TGTGCCATCAGTGTCCAGGGGGTTGCCTACGAGCAGTACTTC.